The subject of this entry is one TCR beta chain. No antigen is known for it. An equimolar mix of two oligonucleotides served as the beta constant-region primer for TRBC1 and TRBC2. TCRdb re-derived calls from the UMI-ligation and nested PCR reads in MiXCR, one entry per CDR3 protein. Of 120,000 to 150,000 distinct CDR3 sequences in the sample, 17% are singletons; the top ten hold 0.14% to 0.15%. This sample is drawn from a study of naive and memory T cell subsets. Study-wide points: No ground truth validated the naive and memory repertoire findings.

Alpha and beta libraries were amplified separately from the second PCR onward. CD4+ T cell IFNgamma after overnight CMV lysate exposure gave donor CMV status. Cells stained for CD3, CD4, CD8, CD45RA, CD27 and viability were sorted into four CD45RA/CD27 subsets. Germline loops: CDR1 MNHNY, CDR2 SVGAGI (reference sequence). The CDR3 extends over 13 amino acids. Trimming took off 6 bases at V and 5 bases at J, with 11 bases between the two ends. The chain uses TRBV6-6 and TRBJ1-5; D remains unclear. This clonotype was obtained from a human donor in good health. Sequencing was carried out using naive CD4+ T cells from blood. CDR3 bases: TGTGCCAGCAGAGACAAAATCCATCAGCCCCAGCATTTT. Residues: CASRDKIHQPQHF.